The clone carrying this T cell receptor (beta chain) was counted many times. Antigen: not known. Indicated treatment: oral pan-JAK inhibitor, 5-10 mg twice daily. Cell sorting on a FACSAria was used to separate CD4+ and CD8+ T cells from the PBMCs. The data stem from a study of CD8+ T cells in alopecia areata. For the study at large: At a dose of 5 to 10 mg twice daily, oral tofacitinib was given to treated patients.

Deletions cut 3 bases from V and 4 bases from J, with 12 bases between. This CDR3 contains 14 residues. The germline gives CDR1 KGHSH, CDR2 LQKENI. Once RNA had been extracted, it was reverse transcribed into cDNA to act as the sequencing template. The repertoire was sequenced with immunoSEQ multiplex PCR; TCRdb's copy has only in-frame clones and lacks some. The data hold 150,000 to 200,000 clones, with 50% to 65% observed a single time. Study-wide results and limits: Uncertainty about whether baseline CD8+ expansion is linked to response remains, with one nonresponder.

J is TRBJ1-2 and V is TRBV18, with D perhaps matching TRBD1 (6 bases). The material was CD4+ T cells sorted from blood, obtained at week 24, from a patient treated with tofacitinib. This TCR was recovered from a human donor with alopecia areata. The CDR3 sequence: CASSPTGAFYGYTF. The CDR3 nucleotides are TGTGCCAGCTCACCTACGGGGGCCTTCTATGGCTACACCTTC.